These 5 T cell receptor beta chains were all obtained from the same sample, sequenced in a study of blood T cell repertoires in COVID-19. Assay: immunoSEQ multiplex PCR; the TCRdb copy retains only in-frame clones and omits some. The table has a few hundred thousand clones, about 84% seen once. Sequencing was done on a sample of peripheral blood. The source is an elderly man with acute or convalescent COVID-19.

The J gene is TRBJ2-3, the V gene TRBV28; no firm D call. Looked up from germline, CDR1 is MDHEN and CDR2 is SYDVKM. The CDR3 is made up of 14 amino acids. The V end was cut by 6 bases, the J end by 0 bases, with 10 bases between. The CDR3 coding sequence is TGTGCCAGCAGACAGACACTTAGCACAGATACGCAGTATTTT. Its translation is CASRQTLSTDTQYF.

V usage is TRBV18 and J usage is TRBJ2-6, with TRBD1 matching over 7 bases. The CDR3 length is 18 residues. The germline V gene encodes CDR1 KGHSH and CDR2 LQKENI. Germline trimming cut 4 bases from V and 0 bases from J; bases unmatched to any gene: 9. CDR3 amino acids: CASSRGGQANSGANVLTF. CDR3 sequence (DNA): TGTGCCAGCTCACGCGGCGGACAGGCGAACTCTGGGGCCAACGTCCTGACTTTC.

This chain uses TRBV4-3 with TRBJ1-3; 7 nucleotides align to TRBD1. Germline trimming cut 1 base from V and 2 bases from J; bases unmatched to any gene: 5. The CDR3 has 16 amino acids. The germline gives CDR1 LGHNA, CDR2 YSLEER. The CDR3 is CASSQAGTAAGNTIYF. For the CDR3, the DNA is TGCGCCAGCAGCCAAGCGGGGACAGCGGCTGGAAACACCATATATTTT.

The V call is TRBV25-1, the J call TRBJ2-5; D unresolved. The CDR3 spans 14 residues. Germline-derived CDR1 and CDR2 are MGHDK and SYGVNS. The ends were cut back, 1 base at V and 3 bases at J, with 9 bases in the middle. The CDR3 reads CASSEFRVEETQYF. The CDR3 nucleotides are TGTGCCAGCAGTGAATTTCGGGTAGAAGAGACCCAGTACTTC.

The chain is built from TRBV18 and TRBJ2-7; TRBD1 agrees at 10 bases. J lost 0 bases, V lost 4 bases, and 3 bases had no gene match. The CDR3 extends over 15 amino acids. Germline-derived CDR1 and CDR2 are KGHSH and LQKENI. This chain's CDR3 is CASSRDRGSSYEQYF. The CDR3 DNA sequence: TGTGCCAGCTCACGGGACAGGGGTAGCTCCTACGAGCAGTACTTC.